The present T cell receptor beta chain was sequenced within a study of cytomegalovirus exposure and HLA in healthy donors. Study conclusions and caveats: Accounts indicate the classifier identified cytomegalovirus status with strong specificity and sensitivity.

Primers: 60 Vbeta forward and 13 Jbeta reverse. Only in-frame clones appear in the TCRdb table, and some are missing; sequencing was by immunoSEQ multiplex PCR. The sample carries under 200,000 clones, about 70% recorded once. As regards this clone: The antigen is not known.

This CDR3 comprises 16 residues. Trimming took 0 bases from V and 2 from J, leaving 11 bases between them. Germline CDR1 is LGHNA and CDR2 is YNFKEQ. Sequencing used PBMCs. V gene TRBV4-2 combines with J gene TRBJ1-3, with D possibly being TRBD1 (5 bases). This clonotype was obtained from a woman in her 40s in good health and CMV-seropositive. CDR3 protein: CASSQDFRAAGNTIYF. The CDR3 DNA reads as TGTGCCAGCAGCCAAGATTTCAGGGCTGCTGGAAACACCATATATTTT.